The 30 T cell receptor beta chains below all came from one sample that was sequenced in a study of CD8+ T cells in alopecia areata (dated by TCRdb to the late 2010s). What the time point label conveys for this sample: around 24 weeks on oral tofacitinib. The sample's treatment or condition label is to be understood as: oral pan-JAK inhibitor, 5-10 mg twice daily. Libraries were prepared through the immunoSEQ multiplex PCR assay. For TCR sequencing, RNA was extracted from every sample and reverse transcribed into cDNA to serve as template. TCRdb re-hosts the immuneACCESS table, in-frame sequences only. Its copies lack some clones; in the studies checked, an unresolved V gene accounts for under half of them, and the cause for the rest is not known. Recorded for this sample are 150,000 to 200,000 clones; approximately 61% of them occurred a single time. The ten largest clones add up to approximately 0.93% of the sample.

Sequenced here: CD4+ T cells sorted from blood, sampled at week 24, from a patient treated with tofacitinib. These receptors were obtained from a human donor with alopecia areata.

The V call is TRBV29-1, the J call TRBJ1-2; D is undetermined. CDR1 SQVTM and CDR2 ANQGSEA come from the germline V gene. Trimming removed 4 bases at V and 8 bases at J, with 17 bases between. The CDR3 covers 13 residues. CDR3 DNA: TGCAGCGTTGCGTTCTCAATAGGGATGGGCTACACCTTC. It encodes CSVAFSIGMGYTF.

This clone was recorded a few times. This chain uses TRBV2 with TRBJ1-2; no reliable D call. CDR1 and CDR2 (germline): SNHLY, FYNNEI. The V end was cut by 10 bases, the J end by 10 bases, with 19 bases between. The length of the CDR3 is 12 residues. CDR3 residues: CATTEGRIFYTF. CDR3 coding DNA: TGTGCCACCACAGAAGGACGGATTTTCTACACCTTC.

This clone was seen once. The chain has TRBV5-1 and TRBJ2-6, with D perhaps given as TRBD1 or TRBD2 (5 bases each). This CDR3 comprises 17 residues. Trimming removed 4 bases at V and 0 bases at J, with 14 bases between. Germline assignment: CDR1 SGHRS and CDR2 YFSETQ. Written as DNA, the CDR3 is TGCGCCAGCAGCCAGGGACCGATGAGCTCTGGGGCCAACGTCCTGACTTTC. It translates to CASSQGPMSSGANVLTF.

The rearrangement joins TRBV6-1 to TRBJ1-6; 9 bases align to TRBD1. Germline V CDR1 and CDR2: MNHNS, SASEGT. The CDR3 runs 15 residues. Losses at the gene ends were 6 bases for V and 8 bases for J; bases not matched to a gene: 8. The CDR3 here is CASRHGGTGYSPLHF. The CDR3 nucleotides read TGTGCCAGCAGACACGGAGGGACAGGGTATTCACCCCTCCACTTT.

With regard to this clone: The same CDR3 arises from other DNA sequences in this sample as well. The chain joins TRBV30 to TRBJ1-1, with a tentative D call TRBD1 (5 bases). There are 13 residues in the CDR3. Per germline, CDR1 GTSNPN and CDR2 SVGIG (reference sequence). Trimming left V 2 bases short and J 5 bases short, with 12 bases between. CDR3 residues: CAWSRQGGTEAFF. In DNA form, the CDR3 reads TGTGCCTGGAGTCGTCAGGGTGGAACTGAAGCTTTCTTT.

A few counts support this clone. V gene TRBV14 combines with J gene TRBJ1-1; D might be TRBD1 (6 bases). This CDR3 contains 12 residues. V was trimmed by 4 bases and J by 8 bases, leaving 11 bases between them. Germline loops: CDR1 SGHDN, CDR2 FVKESK. CDR3 sequence: CASSRTGTEAFF. In DNA, the CDR3 is TGTGCCAGCAGCCGAACAGGGACCGAAGCTTTCTTT.

CDR3 DNA: TGTGCCAGCAGCGTAGCCGGGATGGGCCAAGAGACCCAGTACTTC. Its protein is CASSVAGMGQETQYF. The gene calls are TRBV9 and TRBJ2-5, with D possibly matching TRBD2 (5 bases). The ends were cut back, 0 bases at V and 1 base at J, with 10 bases in the middle. The germline CDR1 and CDR2 sequences are SGDLS and YYNGEE. CDR3 size: 15 residues.

This clone was picked up one time. This rearrangement joins TRBV7-9 to TRBJ2-3; D ambiguous. This CDR3 has 11 residues. Trimming removed 10 bases at V and 2 bases at J, with 7 bases between. The germline gives CDR1 SEHNR, CDR2 FQNEAQ (reference sequence). In DNA, the CDR3 is TGTGCCACTACCCACACAGATACGCAGTATTTT. It encodes CATTHTDTQYF.

V gene TRBV2 combines with J gene TRBJ2-7; TRBD1 might be the D (6 bases). Deletions cut 6 bases from V and 5 bases from J, with 20 bases between. CDR1 and CDR2 (germline): SNHLY, FYNNEI. This CDR3 spans 15 amino acids. The CDR3 nucleotides read TGTGCCAGCAGGTACGCGTCAGGGGCCCTTGACGAGCAGTACTTC. Amino acids: CASRYASGALDEQYF.

This rearrangement joins TRBV30 to TRBJ1-1; D might be TRBD1 (5 bases). V was cut by 7 bases and J by 0 bases, with 9 bases left in between. The germline CDR1 and CDR2 sequences are GTSNPN and SVGIG (reference sequence). The CDR3 consists of 12 residues. The CDR3 DNA is TGTGCCTCGGGACCGTTGAACACTGAAGCTTTCTTT. Its translation is CASGPLNTEAFF. The full variable domain, rest sourced from reference TRBV30 and TRBJ1-1, is SQTIHQWPATLVQPVGSPLSLECTVEGTSNPNLYWYRQAAGRGLQLLFYSVGIGQISSEVPQNLSASRPQDRQFILSSKKLLLSDSGFYLCASGPLNTEAFFGQGTRLTVV.

The J gene is TRBJ2-5, the V gene TRBV29-1; 7 bases fit TRBD2. Germline trimming cut 7 bases from V and 5 bases from J; bases unmatched to any gene: 10. The length of the CDR3 is 13 residues. Per germline, CDR1 SQVTM and CDR2 ANQGSEA. The chain's CDR3 is CSAKRLLAETQYF. The CDR3 DNA is TGCAGCGCCAAGCGATTACTAGCGGAGACCCAGTACTTC.

The V call is TRBV2, the J call TRBJ1-2, with 8 bases lining up with TRBD1. After removal of 2 bases from V and 7 bases from J, the junction contained 3 bases not matched to a gene. Germline CDR1 reads SNHLY; CDR2 reads FYNNEI. The CDR3 sequence is 13 residues long. The CDR3 nucleotides are TGTGCCAGCAGTGAAAGAGGGACAGGTGGCTACACCTTC. Residues: CASSERGTGGYTF.

The chain has TRBV27 and TRBJ1-6, with D possibly TRBD1 on 5 matching bases. The ends were cut back, 5 bases at V and 2 bases at J, with 7 bases in the middle. Germline assignment: CDR1 MNHEY and CDR2 SMNVEV (reference sequence). This CDR3 has 14 amino acids. The DNA for the CDR3 is TGTGCCAGCAGTCTAGGGGCCTATAATTCACCCCTCCACTTT. Its protein product is CASSLGAYNSPLHF.

In its sample, this clone ranks as medium-sized. The chain links TRBV4-2 to TRBJ2-3, with TRBD2 as a possible D gene (5 bases). CDR3 length: 16 residues. With 1 base removed from V and 0 bases from J, the gap between germline ends came to 11 bases. Germline V gives CDR1 LGHNA, CDR2 YNFKEQ. CDR3 region: CASSQGFERSTDTQYF. The CDR3 DNA is TGTGCCAGCAGCCAAGGTTTCGAGCGGAGCACAGATACGCAGTATTTT.

This clone was counted many times. The chain links TRBV13 to TRBJ1-6; no firm D call. Between the trimmed V and J ends, which lost 1 base and 7 bases, there was a span of 8 bases. Germline V CDR1 and CDR2: PRHDT, FYEKMQ (reference sequence). This CDR3 is built from 14 residues. CDR3 loop: CASSLESKNSPLHF. CDR3 nucleotides: TGTGCCAGCAGCTTAGAAAGCAAGAATTCACCCCTCCACTTT.

This clone was picked up a small number of times. V gene TRBV19 combines with J gene TRBJ2-5; D not resolved. This CDR3 spans 11 amino acids. V lost 7 bases and J lost 5, with 8 bases in between. Germline V lookup: CDR1 LNHDA, CDR2 SQIVND (reference sequence). CDR3 sequence: CASKIGETQYF. As DNA, the CDR3 is TGTGCCAGTAAGATCGGGGAGACCCAGTACTTC.

The chain couples TRBV29-1 to TRBJ2-1; no clear D. The CDR3 totals 11 residues. The V and J ends lost 0 bases and 6 bases respectively, with 3 bases between them. Germline V gene data show CDR1 as SQVTM and CDR2 as ANQGSEA. The CDR3 sequence is CSVEDFNEQFF. In nucleotides, the CDR3 is TGCAGCGTTGAAGATTTCAATGAGCAGTTCTTC.

V gene TRBV30 combines with J gene TRBJ1-6, with 9 bases aligning to TRBD1. Germline V gene sequence: CDR1 GTSNPN, CDR2 SVGIG (reference sequence). The CDR3 extends over 13 amino acids. V lost 5 bases to trimming and J lost 7 bases; unmatched junction nucleotides: 3. The CDR3 coding sequence is TGTGCCTGGTTGACAGGGGGAAATTCACCCCTCCACTTT. Protein sequence: CAWLTGGNSPLHF.

The genes are TRBV7-2 and TRBJ2-7; D might be TRBD2 (5 bases). The CDR3 consists of 16 residues. In germline, CDR1 is SGHTA, CDR2 FQGNSA. V was clipped by 5 bases and J by 0 bases, with 17 bases between them. The CDR3 spells CASSPSGWETSYEQYF. The CDR3 bases are TGTGCCAGCAGCCCGTCGGGCTGGGAGACCTCCTACGAGCAGTACTTC.

This clone occurred once. V and J are TRBV5-4 and TRBJ2-5; D remains ambiguous. Germline loops: CDR1 SGHNT, CDR2 YYREEE (reference sequence). CDR3 length equals 13 residues. Trimming stripped 4 bases from V and 4 bases from J, with 11 bases between. In DNA form, the CDR3 reads TGTGCCAGCAGCGCCGGGTGGGGAGAGACCCAGTACTTC. Its translation is CASSAGWGETQYF. The variable domain in full, completed from reference TRBV5-4 and TRBJ2-5, reads ETGVTQSPTHLIKTRGQQVTLRCSSQSGHNTVSWYQQALGQGPQFIFQYYREEENGRGNFPPRFSGLQFPNYSSELNVNALELDDSALYLCASSAGWGETQYFGPGTRLLVL.

The J gene is TRBJ2-3, the V gene TRBV6-1; no firm D call. The CDR3 totals 14 residues. CDR1 is MNHNS, CDR2 SASEGT, per germline. V was cut by 5 bases and J by 1 base, with 10 bases left in between. CDR3 DNA: TGTGCCAGCAGTAAGCGCCTGGGCACAGATACGCAGTATTTT. This translates into CASSKRLGTDTQYF.

This chain connects TRBV5-1 to TRBJ2-7, with no clear D. V lost 1 base to trimming and J lost 0 bases, with 8 bases between them. Germline-derived CDR1 and CDR2 are SGHRS and YFSETQ. This CDR3 is 14 amino acids long. The CDR3 sequence is CASSLRADSYEQYF. The CDR3 bases are TGCGCCAGCAGCTTGAGGGCTGACTCCTACGAGCAGTACTTC.

CDR3 sequence reads: CAGGGQGNTGELFF. CDR3 in DNA: TGTGCCGGAGGGGGACAGGGGAACACCGGGGAGCTGTTTTTT. This chain uses TRBV30 with TRBJ2-2; 9 bases agree with TRBD1. CDR1 and CDR2 (germline): GTSNPN, SVGIG (reference sequence). V lost 8 bases and J lost 1; bases outside the gene matches: 5. The CDR3 is made up of 14 amino acids.

The V and J genes are TRBV5-1 and TRBJ1-6; D not certain. Germline values: CDR1 SGHRS, CDR2 YFSETQ. This CDR3 has 15 residues. Trimming removed 0 bases at V and 8 bases at J, with 12 bases between. The CDR3 protein is CASSLVRVEDSPLHF. For the CDR3, the DNA is TGCGCCAGCAGCTTGGTCCGGGTCGAAGATTCACCCCTCCACTTT.

The J gene is TRBJ2-5, the V gene TRBV6-5; 10 positions agree with TRBD1. The germline CDR1 and CDR2 sequences are MNHEY and SVGAGI. V was pared by 6 bases and J by 5 bases, with 9 bases of the junction left unmatched. This CDR3 has 15 residues. CDR3 nucleotides: TGTGCCAGCAGACCGACAGGGGGCTTGATGGAGACCCAGTACTTC. It encodes CASRPTGGLMETQYF.

The chain links TRBV7-6 to TRBJ2-1; 8 bases line up with TRBD2. Germline trimming cut 4 bases from V and 13 bases from J; bases unmatched to any gene: 3. There are 11 residues in the CDR3. Germline-derived CDR1 and CDR2 are SGHVS and FNYEAQ. CDR3 DNA: TGTGCCAGCAGCTCGGGGGGGGTTCAGTTCTTC. Amino acid sequence: CASSSGGVQFF.

V and J are TRBV25-1 and TRBJ2-1; 10 positions agree with TRBD2. After removal of 5 bases from V and 8 bases from J, the junction contained 12 bases not matched to a gene. CDR1 is MGHDK, CDR2 SYGVNS, per germline. This CDR3 has 16 residues. The CDR3 is CASSRAGGLMKDEQFF. The CDR3 DNA sequence: TGTGCCAGCAGTAGAGCGGGGGGGCTTATGAAAGATGAGCAGTTCTTC.

The rearrangement joins TRBV2 to TRBJ1-2, with TRBD1 matching over 9 bases. Germline CDR1 SNHLY, CDR2 FYNNEI. The CDR3 loop spans 14 amino acids. Unmatched junction bases numbered 5, after V lost 5 bases and J lost 4 bases. CDR3 coding DNA: TGTGCCAGCAGTCCAGAGACAGGGGGCTATGGCTACACCTTC. This encodes CASSPETGGYGYTF.

As to this clone: Additional DNA sequences in this sample encode the identical CDR3. The chain joins TRBV30 to TRBJ1-1; D is ambiguous. With 3 bases removed from V and 0 bases from J, the gap between germline ends came to 8 bases. Germline CDR1 and CDR2: GTSNPN and SVGIG (reference sequence). This CDR3 comprises 13 residues. The CDR3 DNA sequence: TGTGCCTGGAGCCCCACCCTGAACACTGAAGCTTTCTTT. Protein: CAWSPTLNTEAFF.

This clone was observed a few times. The chain uses TRBV18 and TRBJ2-3; D is perhaps TRBD1 (6 bases). Between the trimmed V and J ends, which lost 5 bases and 2 bases, there was a span of 17 bases. Germline V gives CDR1 KGHSH, CDR2 LQKENI. The CDR3 consists of 16 residues. CDR3 sequence: CASSEGQFPLTDTQYF. The CDR3 DNA is TGTGCCAGCTCAGAAGGACAGTTTCCCCTCACAGATACGCAGTATTTT.